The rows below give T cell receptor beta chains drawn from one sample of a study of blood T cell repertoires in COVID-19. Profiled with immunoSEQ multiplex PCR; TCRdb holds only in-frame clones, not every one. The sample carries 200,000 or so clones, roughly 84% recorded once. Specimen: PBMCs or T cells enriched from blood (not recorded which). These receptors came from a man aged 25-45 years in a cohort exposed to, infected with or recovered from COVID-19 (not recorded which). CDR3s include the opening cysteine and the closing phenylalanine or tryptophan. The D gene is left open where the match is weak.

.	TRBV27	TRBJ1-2	CASSLQGLYGYTF
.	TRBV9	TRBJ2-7	CASSPSGSIPAYEQYF
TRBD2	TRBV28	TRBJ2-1	CASSSKRGGALREQFF
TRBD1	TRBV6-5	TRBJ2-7	CASSYQGATYEQYF
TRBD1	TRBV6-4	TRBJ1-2	CASRETGGNGYTF
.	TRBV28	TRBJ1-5	CASREWYQPQHF
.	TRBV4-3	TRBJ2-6	CASSQDQWGLTFRGANVLTF
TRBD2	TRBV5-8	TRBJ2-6	CASSLGLAGDLSGANVLTF
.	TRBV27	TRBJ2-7	CASRPNSGSYEQYF
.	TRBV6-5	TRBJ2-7	CASSYSYRDSYEQYF
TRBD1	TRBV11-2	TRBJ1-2	CASSLADRGYGYTF
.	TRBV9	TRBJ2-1	CASSSGYEQFF
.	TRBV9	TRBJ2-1	CASSPGEGGGNEQFF
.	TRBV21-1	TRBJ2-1	CASRPKPGQEQFF
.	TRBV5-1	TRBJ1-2	CASSLARRGNDYGYTF
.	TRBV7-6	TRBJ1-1	CASSPPLNTEAFF
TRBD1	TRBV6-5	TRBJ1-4	CASRQGWEKLFF
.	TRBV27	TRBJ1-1	CASSLTGMNTEAFF
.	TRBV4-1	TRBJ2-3	CASSRLPAVDTQYF
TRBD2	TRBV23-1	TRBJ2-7	CASSQSRELAGRPPYEQYF
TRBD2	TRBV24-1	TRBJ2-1	CATGGGFNEQFF
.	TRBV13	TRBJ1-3	CASSYATDGNTIYF
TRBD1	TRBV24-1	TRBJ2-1	CATSDQAGGSSAQFF
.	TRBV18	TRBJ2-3	CASSQAGRGTDTQYF
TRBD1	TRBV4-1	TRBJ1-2	CASSQGDSANYGYTF
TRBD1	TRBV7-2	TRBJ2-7	CASSSQGGLNEQYF
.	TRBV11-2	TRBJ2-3	CASTLLGADTQYF
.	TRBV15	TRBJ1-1	CATRRTVNTEAFF
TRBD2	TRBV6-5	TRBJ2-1	CASSPFSGGLYEQFF
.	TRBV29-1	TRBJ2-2	CSVGANTGELFF
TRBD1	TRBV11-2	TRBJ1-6	CASSFNRGDSPLHF
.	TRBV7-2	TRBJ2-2	CASSLGRETGELFF
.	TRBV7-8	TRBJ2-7	CASSLNRLEQYF
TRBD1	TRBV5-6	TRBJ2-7	CASSILRQGDDEQYF
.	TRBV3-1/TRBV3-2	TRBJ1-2	CASSPGAAYGYTF
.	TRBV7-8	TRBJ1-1	CASSLVTTGYGDTEAFF
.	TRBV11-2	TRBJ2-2	CASSFTGYRTGELFF
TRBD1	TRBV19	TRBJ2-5	CASSRSTTGGGETQYF
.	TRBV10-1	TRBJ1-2	CATVAGHPNYGYTF
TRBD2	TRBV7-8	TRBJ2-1	CASSLRVRGLAGGYNEQFF
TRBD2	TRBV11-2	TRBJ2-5	CASSLSSGKETQYF
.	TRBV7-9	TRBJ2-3	CASSLTTTQGVRSTDTQYF
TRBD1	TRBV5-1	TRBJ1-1	CASSLATGGAVTEAFF